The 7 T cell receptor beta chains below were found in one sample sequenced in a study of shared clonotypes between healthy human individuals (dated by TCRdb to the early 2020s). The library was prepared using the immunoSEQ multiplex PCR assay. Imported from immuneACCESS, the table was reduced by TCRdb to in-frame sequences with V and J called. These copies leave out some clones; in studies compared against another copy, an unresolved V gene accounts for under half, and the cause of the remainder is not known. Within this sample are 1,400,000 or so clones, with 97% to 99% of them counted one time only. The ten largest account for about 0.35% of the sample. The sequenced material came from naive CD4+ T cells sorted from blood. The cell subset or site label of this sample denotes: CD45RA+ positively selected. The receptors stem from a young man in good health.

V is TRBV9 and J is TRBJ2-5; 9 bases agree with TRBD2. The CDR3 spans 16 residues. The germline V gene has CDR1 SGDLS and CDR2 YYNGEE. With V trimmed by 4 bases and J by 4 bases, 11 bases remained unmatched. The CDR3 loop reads CASSLGSGRIGETQYF. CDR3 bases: TGTGCCAGCAGCCTTGGGAGCGGGAGGATAGGAGAGACCCAGTACTTC.

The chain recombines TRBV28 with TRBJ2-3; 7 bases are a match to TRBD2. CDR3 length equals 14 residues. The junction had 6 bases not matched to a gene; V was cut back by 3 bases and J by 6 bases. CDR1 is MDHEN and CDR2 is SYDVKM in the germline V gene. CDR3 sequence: CASSLLTSRDTQYF. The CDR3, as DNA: TGTGCCAGCAGTTTGTTGACTAGCCGCGATACGCAGTATTTT.

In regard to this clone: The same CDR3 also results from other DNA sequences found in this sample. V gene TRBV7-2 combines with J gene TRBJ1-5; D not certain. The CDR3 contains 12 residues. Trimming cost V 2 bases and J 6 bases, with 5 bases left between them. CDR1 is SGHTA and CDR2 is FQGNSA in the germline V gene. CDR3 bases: TGTGCCAGCAGCTTACGGGGTCAGCCCCAGCATTTT. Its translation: CASSLRGQPQHF.

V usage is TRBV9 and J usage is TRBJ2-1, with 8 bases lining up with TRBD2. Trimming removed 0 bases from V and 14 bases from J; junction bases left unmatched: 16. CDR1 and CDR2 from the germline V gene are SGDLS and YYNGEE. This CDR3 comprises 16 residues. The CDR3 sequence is CASSVGSGRNPRWEFF. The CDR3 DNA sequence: TGTGCCAGCAGCGTAGGGAGCGGGAGAAACCCAAGGTGGGAGTTCTTC.

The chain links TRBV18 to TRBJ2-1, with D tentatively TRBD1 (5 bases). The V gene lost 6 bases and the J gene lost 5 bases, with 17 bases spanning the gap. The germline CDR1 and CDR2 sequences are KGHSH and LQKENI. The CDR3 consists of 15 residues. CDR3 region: CASSQTASWDNEQFF. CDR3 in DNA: TGTGCCAGCTCCCAGACAGCTTCCTGGGACAATGAGCAGTTCTTC.

The DNA of the CDR3 is TGTGCCAGTAGTAAAAGACTAGCGGGCGCGAACACCGGGGAGCTGTTTTTT. Encoded protein: CASSKRLAGANTGELFF. The chain couples TRBV19 to TRBJ2-2; 10 bases are shared with TRBD2. This CDR3 spans 17 amino acids. The germline gives CDR1 LNHDA, CDR2 SQIVND (reference sequence). V was clipped by 4 bases and J by 0 bases; unmatched bases: 5.

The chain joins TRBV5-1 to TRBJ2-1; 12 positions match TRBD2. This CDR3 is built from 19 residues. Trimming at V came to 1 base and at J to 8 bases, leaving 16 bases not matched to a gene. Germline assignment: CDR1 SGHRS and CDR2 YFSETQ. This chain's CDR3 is CASSLMMTSGRRTTYEQFF. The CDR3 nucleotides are TGCGCCAGCAGCTTGATGATGACTAGCGGGAGACGCACTACATATGAGCAGTTCTTC.